This TCR beta chain was sequenced during a study of blood T cell repertoires in COVID-19. Study overall: Samples representing acute and convalescent COVID-19 were sourced from the United States, Italy and Spain. From T cells, B-cell-depleted T cells, or PBMCs came the material, which was cDNA or gDNA.

The V end lost 4 bases, the J end lost 6 bases, and 16 bases lay between the germline ends. Germline V gene data show CDR1 as MNHEY and CDR2 as SVGAGI. The CDR3 is made up of 14 amino acids. Original analysis: Amplifying reference gene primers gave estimates of nucleated cell counts. The data were produced by immunoSEQ multiplex PCR, yet TCRdb's version contains in-frame clones alone and is incomplete. The DNA gave D and trimming, while V, J and clone size come from that table. This table holds around 100,000 clones, around 86% found once. The sample comprised peripheral blood. The chain has TRBV6-5 and TRBJ2-7; maybe TRBD2 (6 bases). The sequence was obtained from a man between 70 and 80 years old with acute or convalescent COVID-19. The CDR3 region is CASSWGGAGGEQYF. Here the CDR3 DNA reads TGTGCCAGCAGTTGGGGCGGGGCAGGCGGCGAGCAGTACTTC.